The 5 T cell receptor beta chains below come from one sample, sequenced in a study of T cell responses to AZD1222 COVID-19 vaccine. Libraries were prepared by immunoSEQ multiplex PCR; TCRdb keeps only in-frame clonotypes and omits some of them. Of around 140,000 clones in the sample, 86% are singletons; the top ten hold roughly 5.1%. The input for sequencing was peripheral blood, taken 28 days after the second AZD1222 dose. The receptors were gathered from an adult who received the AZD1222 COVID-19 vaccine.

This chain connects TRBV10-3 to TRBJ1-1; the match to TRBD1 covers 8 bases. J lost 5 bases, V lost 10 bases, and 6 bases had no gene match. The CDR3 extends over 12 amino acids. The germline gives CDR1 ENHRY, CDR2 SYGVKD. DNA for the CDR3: TGTGCCACCGGACAGGGAGAAACTGAAGCTTTCTTT. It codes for CATGQGETEAFF.

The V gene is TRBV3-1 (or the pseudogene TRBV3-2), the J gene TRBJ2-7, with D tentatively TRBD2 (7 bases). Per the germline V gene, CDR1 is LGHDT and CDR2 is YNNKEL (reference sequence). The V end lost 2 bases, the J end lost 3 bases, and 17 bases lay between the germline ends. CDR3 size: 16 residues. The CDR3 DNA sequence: TGTGCCAGCAGCCAACCGGAGAGGGGGGGCCTCTACGAGCAGTACTTC. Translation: CASSQPERGGLYEQYF.

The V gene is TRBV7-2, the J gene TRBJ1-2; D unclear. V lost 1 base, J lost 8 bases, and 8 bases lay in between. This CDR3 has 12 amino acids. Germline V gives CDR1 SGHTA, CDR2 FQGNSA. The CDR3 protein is CASSLEVQGYTF. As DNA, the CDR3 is TGTGCCAGCAGCTTAGAAGTCCAGGGCTACACCTTC.

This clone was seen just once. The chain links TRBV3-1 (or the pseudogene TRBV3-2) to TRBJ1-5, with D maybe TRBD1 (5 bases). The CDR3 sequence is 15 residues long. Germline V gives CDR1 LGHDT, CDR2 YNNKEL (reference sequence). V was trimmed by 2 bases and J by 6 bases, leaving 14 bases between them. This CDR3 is CASSQYLLGGQPQHF. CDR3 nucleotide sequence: TGTGCCAGCAGCCAATATCTGTTGGGGGGTCAGCCCCAGCATTTT.

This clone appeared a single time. The CDR3 DNA sequence: TGTGCCAGCAGCTCCGAAGGTCCTAGCTCCTACAATGAGCAGTTCTTC. This encodes CASSSEGPSSYNEQFF. The chain recombines TRBV7-9 with TRBJ2-1; no clear D. Germline lookup yields CDR1 SEHNR and CDR2 FQNEAQ (reference sequence). This CDR3 has 16 residues. V was shortened by 4 bases and J by 0 bases, with 13 bases between the two germline ends.